What follows is one T cell receptor beta chain and its context. Researchers ran the PCR with 60 Vbeta and 13 Jbeta primers. Assay used: immunoSEQ multiplex PCR; TCRdb lists only in-frame clones, some missing. The sample carries around 150,000 clones, 78% recorded once. This record belongs to a study of cytomegalovirus exposure and HLA in healthy donors. Germline V gene sequence: CDR1 MGHRA, CDR2 YSYEKL. Trimming left V 0 bases short and J 8 bases short, with 16 bases between. The CDR3 length is 16 residues. This clonotype originated in a male donor in good health and CMV-seronegative. The sample comprised PBMCs. The V and J genes are TRBV4-1 and TRBJ1-4, with D possibly matching TRBD1 (6 bases). CDR3 loop: CASSQDLGGGREKLFF. CDR3 DNA: TGCGCCAGCAGCCAAGATCTAGGGGGGGGGCGGGAAAAACTGTTTTTT.